This note documents a single TCR beta chain sequence. This clone was detected a few times. Its binding antigen is unknown. No base quality information exists; no much larger clone differs at one position. Counted from cysteine to phenylalanine, this CDR3 has 15 amino acids. Only the CDR3 portion is preserved as DNA: 45 bases, with reading frame beginning at the first base. V is pared back by 0 bases and J by 1 base, with 10 bases lying between the germline termini. The germline V gene provides CDR1 LGHNA and CDR2 YNFKEQ. The cohort was made up of 500 to 800 healthy bone marrow donors. All cohort members were sampled while nominally healthy, although unrecorded immune exposures were likely present. The donor was CMV seropositive and was included in the group of almost 300 seropositive cohort members. Every donor gave a peripheral blood sample, and the peripheral blood mononuclear cells from that sample were used for TCR beta sequencing. Genomic DNA was extracted from the blood cell samples with the Qiagen DNeasy Blood Extraction Kit.

This entry belongs to a study of cytomegalovirus exposure and HLA in healthy donors (dated by TCRdb to the late 2010s). With regard to the full study: According to an earlier analysis of around 600 of the donors, 150 million to 200 million T cells yielded 117 million unique TCR beta sequences and less than 300 Gb of sequence data. Approximately 300 gigabases of sequencing data and tens of millions of unique TCR sequences were included in an early release covering about 620 HLA-typed donors. Among the roughly 400 genotyped donors, about 83% belonged to the genetic ancestry cluster associated with self-reported Caucasian donors. The aim of the study was to test whether cataloging public T cell receptors could identify signatures of past pathogen exposure. The study used immunosequencing to profile the T cell repertoires of about 670 subjects and linked those repertoires to cytomegalovirus serostatus. In addition to the first cohort of roughly 670 subjects, a separate validation cohort of approximately 110 different subjects was used. High-throughput TCR immunosequencing, statistical association of individual TCRs with disease status, and machine learning were combined to predict cytomegalovirus infection status. A later analysis re-analyzed previously published TCR beta repertoires from 660 or so donors and added high-resolution HLA genotyping to study TCR occurrence patterns. Rather than using new phenotypic data, the later analysis identified candidate immune exposures from TCR beta sequences and from how often those sequences occurred across donors. An earlier analysis of 587 of the donors used high-throughput TCR beta sequencing to judge whether each TCR beta V gene segment behaved as functional or pseudogenic. Alongside the repertoire data, information on donor age, sex, ethnicity and CMV serostatus was compiled. A later genetic analysis took genome-wide SNP genotypes for about three fifths of the roughly 670 donors and used that subset as a discovery cohort. Every repertoire in the discovery cohort had been generated on one and the same sequencing platform. Class I and class II HLA loci were covered by the typing at four-digit resolution. Typing coverage varied by locus: about 629-640 donors for A, B, C, DRB1 and DQB1; approximately 500 for DQA1; around 570 for DPA1; about 450 for DPB1. Because of strong linkage in the cohort, five DR-DQ haplotypes were treated as single units for association and clustering. Among approximately 370 genotyped donors of the cohort, an average of roughly 230,000 unique TCR beta nucleotide sequences was sequenced per donor, of which about 18% were non-productive.

Broad study findings and their caveats: For the cohort, immune exposure information was limited to CMV serostatus. In a later genetic analysis, a missense DCLRE1C variant was associated with V-gene and J-gene trimming of TCR beta chains, and the association was replicated in an independent cohort. Correlated functional status among segregating V segments might reflect linkage disequilibrium, but an unknown experimental factor could not be ruled out. In the study, roughly 160 TCR beta chains were listed as associated with cytomegalovirus. According to a later analysis, parvovirus B19, influenza, CMV and Epstein-Barr virus appeared linked to several top co-occurrence clusters. While some public TCRs were present in many individuals, most TCR sequences turned up only very rarely across donors. A further reported finding was that TCR beta sequences accurately predicted the HLA-A and HLA-B alleles for most subjects in the first cohort. In this cohort, only TCR beta chains were sequenced, and detectable features were limited by the absence of alpha or paired-chain data. In an earlier analysis of some 540 of the donors, most TCR beta V segments appeared in productive rearrangements about 87% or about 30% of the time, broadly matching IMGT annotations. The classifier was reported to diagnose cytomegalovirus status with high specificity and sensitivity in both the original and validation cohorts. Assigning TCR associations to individual alleles was difficult when HLA alleles, especially DR and DQ, strongly co-occurred. The sequencing pipeline was judged likely to have produced a cluster of highly shared sequence variants as a technical artifact. Because HLA typing was missing for some donors at each locus, association tests included only the typed subset. According to the authors, the approach could potentially be generalized to other disease states and immunological phenotypes. A later analysis found that most CMV-associated TCR beta chains appeared HLA-restricted, with HLA associations seemingly driven largely by CMV exposure. In vitro tests confirmed that a few of the cytomegalovirus-associated TCR beta chains recognize cytomegalovirus antigens. At a false discovery rate of 0.05, a later analysis linked around 17,000 TCR beta sequences to specific HLA alleles. Some IMGT-functional V segments, including TRBV6-2 and TRBV6-3, could not be told apart with the 87-base-pair reads, so those segments were excluded. According to a later genetic analysis, donors in an Asian-associated ancestry cluster had fewer N-insertions in productive TCRs than the approximately 650-donor mean. A later analysis found that TCR association rates varied across HLA loci, with DRB1 alleles showing the most associated TCRs and HLA-C alleles the fewest. The earlier analysis of about 600 of the donors excluded seventeen rarely observed V segments, including chromosome 9 orphons, because counts were too low. The presence/absence analyses assumed that sequencing depth was roughly uniform across donors, and that assumption may not be true. In a later analysis, HLA-associated TCR beta chains showed more clonal expansion and lower generation probabilities than non-associated chains that were equally common.

The library was generated by the immunoSEQ multiplex PCR assay. The multiplex PCR relied on a mix of 60 forward primers for TCR Vbeta segments and 13 reverse primers for TCR Jbeta segments. Amplification of the CDR3 region of rearranged TCR beta genes was performed with a multiplex PCR assay on genomic DNA. Amplified TCR beta libraries were sequenced as 87-base-pair reads on the Illumina HiSeq System. Regarding the original processing steps: Across the 670 or so repertoires, a later analysis counted approximately 83 million unique TCR beta chains, roughly 11 million of which were shared by at least two donors. Raw reads were error-corrected and collapsed into unique sequences by a nearest-neighbor algorithm in which closely related sequences were merged to remove PCR and sequencing errors. Alignment of CDR3 sequences to IMGT reference sequences was used to assign V, D and J gene segments. For a sequence to be retained, a match of at least six nucleotides was required to both a V gene segment and a J gene segment. Rearrangements were classified as productive when the CDR3 lacked stop codons and remained in frame with V and J, and all other rearrangements were classified as non-productive. CDR3 was defined by IMGT convention, running from the second conserved V-encoded cysteine to the conserved J-encoded phenylalanine. Sequences without an unambiguous match to a single V gene segment were excluded from the earlier analysis of almost 600 of the donors. An earlier analysis of fewer than 650 of the donors classified V segments as functional when productive rearrangements were above 56.7% and as segregating when the standard deviation between donors was above 5%. A statistical classification framework was built for diagnosing cytomegalovirus status from the catalog of TCR beta chain sequences. In a later analysis, TCR nucleotide sequences were compared against IMGT/GENE-DB human TR gene sequences so that V and J genes could be assigned. A later analysis assigned CDR3 sequences and most-parsimonious VDJ recombination scenarios with the TCRdist pipeline. In a later analysis, every TCR beta chain was defined by the combination of its CDR3 amino acid sequence and its V-gene family, and reads without a unique V-gene family were dropped. In a later analysis, 450 to 600 highly shared, low-generation-probability nucleotide sequences were removed to address suspected cross-contamination and a sequencing artifact. For each public chain, a later analysis derived a clonal expansion index from normalized ranks of inferred template counts within each repertoire. A later analysis computed generation probabilities with a VDJ recombination model fitted to out-of-frame rearrangements, and checked the results against IGoR. Hypergeometric tests were used in a later analysis to score TCR-TCR, TCR-HLA and TCR-CMV co-occurrence, with a repertoire-size bias correction applied to the TCR pairs. False discovery rates were estimated in a later analysis by permuting HLA or CMV assignments 20 times. A later analysis grouped co-occurring TCRs with DBSCAN, adding TCRdist sequence similarity when clustering within HLA-allele-positive subsets. Repertoires with fewer than 30,000 or more than 120,000 public chains, plus five repertoires with anomalous nucleotide sharing, were excluded from co-occurrence clustering. TCRdb took this table from immuneACCESS and kept in-frame rearrangements with V and J called. Such tables lack part of the clones; where checked against another copy, unresolved V genes explain under half of the gap, and the rest is unexplained. The DNA gave D and trimming, while V, J and clone size come from that table. The sample includes roughly 190,000 clones, with around 78% observed a single time. The ten top clones hold 13% to 15% of the sample.

The chain is assembled from TRBV4-2 and TRBJ2-7; TRBD1 is possibly the D segment (6 matching bases). The TCR was taken from a woman aged 30 to 39 in good health and CMV-seropositive. The sequenced sample consisted of PBMCs. The DNA reads TGTGCCAGCAGCCAAGATCAGGGGTCGTCCTACGAGCAGTACTTC. This gives the protein CASSQDQGSSYEQYF.